This TCR beta chain stems from a study of memory CD4+ T cells and cytomegalovirus serostatus. Overall study context: Healthy Belgian adult donors included under ten CMV-positive and 24 CMV-negative people.

With regard to this clone: Its specificity is unknown.

J gave up 7 bases and V 1 base, and 3 bases lay outside the gene matches. Germline V gene data show CDR1 as SGHDN and CDR2 as FVKESK. This CDR3 has 14 amino acids. The sort gate was single viable CD3+CD4+CD8-CD45RO+ cells for memory CD4+ T cells. CMV serostatus came from serum IgG against pp150, pp28, p38, p52. Positive selection with CD4 microbeads enriched total CD4+ T cells. Profiling relied on immunoSEQ multiplex PCR, and the TCRdb table lists in-frame clones only, not all of them. This table has over 35,000 clones, roughly three quarters appearing once. Study results and limitations: The CMV-associated TCR signature appears largely within the CD4+ memory repertoire.

The sequenced sample was memory CD4+ T cells from blood. This TCR was sampled from an adult in good health and CMV-seronegative. The chain is built from TRBV14 and TRBJ1-2, with 10 bases fitting TRBD1. The CDR3 sequence: CASSQGQGAGGYTF. The CDR3 bases are TGTGCCAGCAGCCAAGGACAGGGGGCTGGTGGCTACACCTTC.